The following is a T cell receptor (beta chain) sequence with its context. Its antigen is unknown. These data originate in a study of T cell responses to AZD1222 COVID-19 vaccine. Study findings and constraints: Possibly, clonal diversity was underestimated; donors were largely white British and included more females.

The CDR3 is made up of 14 amino acids. V was pared by 4 bases and J by 1 base, with 10 bases between. Germline loops: CDR1 LNHDA, CDR2 SQIVND (reference sequence). Profiling relied on immunoSEQ multiplex PCR, and the TCRdb table lists in-frame clones only, not all of them. The data show 100,000 to 150,000 clones, with 86% seen just once and 20% to 25% held by the top ten. The sample in question was peripheral blood, obtained on day 0 of AZD1222 vaccination. The chain has TRBV19 and TRBJ1-1; no definite D call. The TCR sequence derives from an adult in good health. The CDR3, as DNA: TGTGCCAGTAGTACTCTAGGAGAGAACACTGAAGCTTTCTTT. As protein: CASSTLGENTEAFF.